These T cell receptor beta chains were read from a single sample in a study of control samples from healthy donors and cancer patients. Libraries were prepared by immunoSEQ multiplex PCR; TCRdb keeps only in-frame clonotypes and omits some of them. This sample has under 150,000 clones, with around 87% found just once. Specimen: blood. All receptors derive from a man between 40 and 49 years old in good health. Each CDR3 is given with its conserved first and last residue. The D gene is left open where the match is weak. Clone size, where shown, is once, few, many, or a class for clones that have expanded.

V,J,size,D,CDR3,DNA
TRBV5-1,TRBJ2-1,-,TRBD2,CASSLLTSGGPYNEQFF,TGCGCCAGCAGCTTGCTTACTAGCGGGGGGCCTTACAATGAGCAGTTCTTC
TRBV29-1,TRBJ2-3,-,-,CSVDSATDTQYF,TGCAGCGTTGATAGTGCCACAGATACGCAGTATTTT
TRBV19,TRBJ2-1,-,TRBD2,CASMARYGRIEQFF,TGTGCCAGTATGGCGCGTTACGGGAGGATTGAGCAGTTCTTC
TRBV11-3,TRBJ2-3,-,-,CASSIGHVPGDTQYF,TGTGCCAGCAGCATCGGACACGTCCCAGGGGATACGCAGTATTTT
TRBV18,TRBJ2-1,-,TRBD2,CASSPGPSGGPSSYNEQFF,TGTGCCAGCTCACCCGGGCCTAGCGGGGGCCCGAGCTCCTACAATGAGCAGTTCTTC
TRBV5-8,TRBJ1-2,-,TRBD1,CASSLPGQGGYGYTF,TGTGCCAGCAGCTTGCCCGGACAGGGCGGCTATGGCTACACCTTC
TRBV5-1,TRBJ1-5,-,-,CASSLNWNQPQHF,TGCGCCAGCAGCTTGAACTGGAATCAGCCCCAGCATTTT
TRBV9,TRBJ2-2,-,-,CASSVSQRPSEGELFF,TGTGCCAGCAGCGTATCCCAGAGGCCGAGTGAGGGGGAGCTGTTTTTT
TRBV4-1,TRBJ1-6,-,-,CASSQEWNSPLHF,TGCGCCAGCAGCCAAGAATGGAATTCACCCCTCCACTTT
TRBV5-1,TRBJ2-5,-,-,CASSLGGTVRGEETQYF,TGCGCCAGCAGCTTGGGAGGAACGGTTAGAGGGGAAGAGACCCAGTACTTC
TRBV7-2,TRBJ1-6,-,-,CASSLRGDNSPLHF,TGTGCCAGCAGCTTGAGGGGAGATAATTCACCCCTCCACTTT
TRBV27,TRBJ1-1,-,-,CASISLGGGVTEAFF,TGTGCCAGCATCTCCCTCGGGGGGGGAGTCACTGAAGCTTTCTTT
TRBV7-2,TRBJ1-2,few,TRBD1,CASSFLSQGAQYGYTF,TGTGCCAGCAGCTTCCTTAGTCAGGGGGCGCAGTATGGCTACACCTTC
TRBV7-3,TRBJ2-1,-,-,CASSLMGGPTNEQFF,TGTGCCAGCAGCTTAATGGGTGGACCCACCAATGAGCAGTTCTTC
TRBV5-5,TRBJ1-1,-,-,CASSLPRGGFTEAFF,TGTGCCAGCAGCTTGCCCAGGGGTGGGTTCACTGAAGCTTTCTTT
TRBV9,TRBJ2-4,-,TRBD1,CASSGRQGVGKNIQYF,TGTGCCAGCAGCGGCCGACAGGGGGTGGGCAAAAACATTCAGTACTTC
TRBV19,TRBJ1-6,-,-,CASSADSPVSYNSPLHF,TGTGCCAGTAGTGCGGACAGTCCTGTCTCCTATAATTCACCCCTCCACTTT
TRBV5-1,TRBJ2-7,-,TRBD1,CASSSLDRAYEQYF,TGCGCCAGCAGCTCCTTGGACAGGGCCTACGAGCAGTACTTC
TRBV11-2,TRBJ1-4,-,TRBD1,CASSPGQGAWKLFF,TGTGCCAGCAGCCCGGGACAGGGAGCATGGAAACTGTTTTTT
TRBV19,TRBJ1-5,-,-,CASSRQISNQPQHF,TGTGCCAGTAGTAGACAGATTAGCAATCAGCCCCAGCATTTT
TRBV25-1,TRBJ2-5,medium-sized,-,CASSERGHQETQYF,TGTGCCAGCAGTGAACGAGGGCACCAAGAGACCCAGTACTTC
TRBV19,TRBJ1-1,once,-,CASIGQLMNTEAFF,TGTGCCAGTATCGGACAGCTGATGAACACTGAAGCTTTCTTT
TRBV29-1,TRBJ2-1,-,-,CSALEGLSYNEQFF,TGCAGCGCCCTGGAGGGCCTCTCCTACAATGAGCAGTTCTTC
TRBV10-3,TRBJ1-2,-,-,CAISTPEDYGYTF,TGTGCCATCAGTACCCCGGAGGACTATGGCTACACCTTC
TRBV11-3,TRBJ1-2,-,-,CASSLTGHYGYTF,TGTGCCAGCAGCTTAACAGGGCACTATGGCTACACCTTC
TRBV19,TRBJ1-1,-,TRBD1,CASSSGGEITEAFF,TGTGCCAGTAGCTCAGGGGGCGAGATCACTGAAGCTTTCTTT
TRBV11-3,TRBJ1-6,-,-,CASSPRFGGNSPLHF,TGTGCCAGCAGCCCCCGGTTTGGGGGCAATTCACCCCTCCACTTT
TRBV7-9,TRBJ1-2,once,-,CASSLTGRYGYTF,TGTGCCAGCAGCCTCACAGGGCGCTATGGCTACACCTTC
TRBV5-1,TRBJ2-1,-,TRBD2,CASSQSTSGGVNEQFF,TGCGCCAGCAGCCAATCTACTAGCGGGGGGGTCAATGAGCAGTTCTTC
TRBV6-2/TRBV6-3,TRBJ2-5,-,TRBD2,CASSFVGGGQETQYF,TGTGCCAGCAGTTTCGTTGGGGGGGGGCAAGAGACCCAGTACTTC
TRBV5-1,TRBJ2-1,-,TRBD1,CASRGGQGTYNEQFF,TGCGCCAGCAGGGGGGGACAGGGGACTTACAATGAGCAGTTCTTC
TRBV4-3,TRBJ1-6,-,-,CASSQSQQYNSPLHF,TGCGCCAGCAGCCAATCCCAACAGTATAATTCACCCCTCCACTTT
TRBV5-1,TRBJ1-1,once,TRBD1,CASSLTPTGDTEAFF,TGCGCCAGCAGCCTGACGCCCACAGGGGACACTGAAGCTTTCTTT
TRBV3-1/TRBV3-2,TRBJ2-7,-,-,CASSQGRVPKYEQYF,TGTGCCAGCAGCCAAGGCAGGGTCCCAAAATACGAGCAGTACTTC
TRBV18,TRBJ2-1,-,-,CASSPPVNEQFF,TGTGCCAGCTCACCACCGGTCAATGAGCAGTTCTTC